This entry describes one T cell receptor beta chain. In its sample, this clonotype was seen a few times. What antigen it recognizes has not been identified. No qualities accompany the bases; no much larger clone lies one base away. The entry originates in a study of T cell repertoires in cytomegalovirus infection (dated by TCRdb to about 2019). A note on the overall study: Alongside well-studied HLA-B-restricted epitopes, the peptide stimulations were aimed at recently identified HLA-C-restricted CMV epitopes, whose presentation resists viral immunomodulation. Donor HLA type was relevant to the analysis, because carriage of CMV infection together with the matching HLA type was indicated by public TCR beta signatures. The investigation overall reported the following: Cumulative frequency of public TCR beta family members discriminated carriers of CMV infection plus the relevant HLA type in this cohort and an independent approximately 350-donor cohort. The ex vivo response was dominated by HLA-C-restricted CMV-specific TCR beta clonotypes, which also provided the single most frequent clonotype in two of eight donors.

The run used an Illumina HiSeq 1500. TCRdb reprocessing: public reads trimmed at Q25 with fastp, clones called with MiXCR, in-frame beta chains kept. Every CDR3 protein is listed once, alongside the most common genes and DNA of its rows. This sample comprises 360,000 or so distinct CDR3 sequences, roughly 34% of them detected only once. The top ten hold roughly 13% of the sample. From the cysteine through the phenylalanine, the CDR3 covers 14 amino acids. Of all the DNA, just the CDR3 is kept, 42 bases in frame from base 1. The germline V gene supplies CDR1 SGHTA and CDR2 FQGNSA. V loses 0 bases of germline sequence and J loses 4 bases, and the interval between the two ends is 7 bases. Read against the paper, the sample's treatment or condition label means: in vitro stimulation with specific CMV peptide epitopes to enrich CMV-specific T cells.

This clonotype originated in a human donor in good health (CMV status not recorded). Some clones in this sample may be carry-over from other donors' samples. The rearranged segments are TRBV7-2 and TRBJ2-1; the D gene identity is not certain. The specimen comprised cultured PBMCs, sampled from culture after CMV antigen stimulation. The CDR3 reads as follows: CASSLARLYNEQFF. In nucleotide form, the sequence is TGTGCCAGCAGCTTAGCTAGACTTTACAATGAGCAGTTCTTC.